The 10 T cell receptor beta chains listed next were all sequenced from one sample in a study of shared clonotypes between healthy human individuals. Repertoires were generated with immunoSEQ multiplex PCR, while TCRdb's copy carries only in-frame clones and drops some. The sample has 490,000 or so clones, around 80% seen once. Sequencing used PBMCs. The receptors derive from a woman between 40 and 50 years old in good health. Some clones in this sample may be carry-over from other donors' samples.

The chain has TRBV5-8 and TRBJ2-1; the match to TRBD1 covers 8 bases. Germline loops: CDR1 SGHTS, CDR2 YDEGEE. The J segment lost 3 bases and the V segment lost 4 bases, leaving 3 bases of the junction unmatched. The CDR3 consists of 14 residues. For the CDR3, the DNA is TGTGCCAGCAGCCGCACAGGGGGCTACAATGAGCAGTTCTTC. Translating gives CASSRTGGYNEQFF.

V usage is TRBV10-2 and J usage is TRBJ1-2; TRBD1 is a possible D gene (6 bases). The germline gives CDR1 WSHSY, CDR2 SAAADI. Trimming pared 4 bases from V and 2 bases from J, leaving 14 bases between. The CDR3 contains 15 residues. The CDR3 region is CASSGRGLSNYGYTF. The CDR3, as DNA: TGCGCCAGCAGTGGCAGGGGACTATCCAACTATGGCTACACCTTC.

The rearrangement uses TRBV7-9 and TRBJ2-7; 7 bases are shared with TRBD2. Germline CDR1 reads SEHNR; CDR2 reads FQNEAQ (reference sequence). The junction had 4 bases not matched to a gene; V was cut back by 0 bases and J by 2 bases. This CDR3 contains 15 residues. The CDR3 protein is CASSLAASGPYEQYF. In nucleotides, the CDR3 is TGTGCCAGCAGCTTAGCGGCTAGCGGACCCTACGAGCAGTACTTC.

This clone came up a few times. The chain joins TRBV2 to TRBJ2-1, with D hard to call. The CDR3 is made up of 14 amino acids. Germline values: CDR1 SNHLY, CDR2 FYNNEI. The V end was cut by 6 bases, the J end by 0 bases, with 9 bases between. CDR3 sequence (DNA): TGTGCCAGCAGCCCTAGTTTCTCCTACAATGAGCAGTTCTTC. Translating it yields CASSPSFSYNEQFF.

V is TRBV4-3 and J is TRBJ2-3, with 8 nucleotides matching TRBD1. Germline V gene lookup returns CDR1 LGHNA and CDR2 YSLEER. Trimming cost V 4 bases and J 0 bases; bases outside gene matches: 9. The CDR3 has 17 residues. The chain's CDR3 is CASSLSSWTGSTDTQYF. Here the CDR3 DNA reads TGCGCCAGCAGCCTGAGCAGCTGGACAGGGAGCACAGATACGCAGTATTTT.

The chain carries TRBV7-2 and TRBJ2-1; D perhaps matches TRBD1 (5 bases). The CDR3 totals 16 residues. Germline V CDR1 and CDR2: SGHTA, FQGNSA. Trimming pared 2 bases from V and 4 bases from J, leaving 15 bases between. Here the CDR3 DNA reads TGTGCCAGCAGCTTACGTGTGGGGCAGGGATACAATGAGCAGTTCTTC. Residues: CASSLRVGQGYNEQFF.

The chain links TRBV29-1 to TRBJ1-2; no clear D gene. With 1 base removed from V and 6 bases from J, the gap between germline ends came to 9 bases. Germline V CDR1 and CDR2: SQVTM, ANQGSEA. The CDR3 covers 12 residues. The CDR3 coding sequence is TGCAGCGTTGAAGGAGGCGACCATGGCTACACCTTC. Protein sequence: CSVEGGDHGYTF.

CDR3 region: CASSPEVSYGYTF. DNA for the CDR3: TGTGCCAGCTCACCAGAGGTGAGCTATGGCTACACCTTC. V gene TRBV18 combines with J gene TRBJ1-2, with unresolved D. V lost 2 bases and J 4 bases, leaving 8 bases between the germline ends. This CDR3 has 13 amino acids. Germline V gene data show CDR1 as KGHSH and CDR2 as LQKENI.

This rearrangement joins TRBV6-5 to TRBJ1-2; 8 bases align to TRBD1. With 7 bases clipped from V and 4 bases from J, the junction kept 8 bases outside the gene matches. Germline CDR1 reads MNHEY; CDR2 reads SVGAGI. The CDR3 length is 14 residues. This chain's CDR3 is CASKLGQGGYGYTF. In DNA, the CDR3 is TGTGCCAGCAAACTTGGACAGGGTGGCTATGGCTACACCTTC.

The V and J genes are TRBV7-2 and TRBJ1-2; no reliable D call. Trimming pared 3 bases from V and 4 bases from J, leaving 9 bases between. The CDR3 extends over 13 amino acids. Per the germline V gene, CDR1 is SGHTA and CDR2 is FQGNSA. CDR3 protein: CASSFPIAYGYTF. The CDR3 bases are TGTGCCAGCAGCTTCCCAATTGCCTATGGCTACACCTTC. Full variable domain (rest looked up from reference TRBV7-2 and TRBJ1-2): GAGVSQSPSNKVTEKGKDVELRCDPISGHTALYWYRQSLGQGLEFLIYFQGNSAPDKSGLPSDRFSAERTGGSVSTLTIQRTQQEDSAVYLCASSFPIAYGYTFGSGTRLTVV.